This T cell receptor (beta chain) was sequenced during a study of blood T cell repertoires in COVID-19. Whole-study context: Researchers got acute and convalescent COVID-19 samples from the United States, Italy and Spain. PBMCs, B-cell-depleted T cells, or T cells provided the cDNA or gDNA that made up the material.

Authors' data handling: Researchers report that nucleated cell counts were estimated from reference gene primer amplification. Data came from immunoSEQ multiplex PCR; TCRdb stores just in-frame clones and leaves some out. V and J calls and clone size are as listed in that table; D and trimming were resolved from the DNA. Among roughly 57,000 clones listed, around 67% were seen once. The V segment lost 4 bases and the J segment 3 bases; nucleotides outside the gene matches: 9. The germline CDR1 and CDR2 sequences are SGHRS and YFSETQ. The CDR3 has 16 amino acids. This rearrangement joins TRBV5-1 to TRBJ2-4; 8 nucleotides align to TRBD1. The sample taken for sequencing was peripheral blood. The clonotype was recovered from a woman in her 70s with acute or convalescent COVID-19. The CDR3 sequence: CASSDLQGAGKNIQYF. Here the CDR3 DNA reads TGCGCCAGCAGCGATCTCCAGGGGGCGGGCAAAAACATTCAGTACTTC.